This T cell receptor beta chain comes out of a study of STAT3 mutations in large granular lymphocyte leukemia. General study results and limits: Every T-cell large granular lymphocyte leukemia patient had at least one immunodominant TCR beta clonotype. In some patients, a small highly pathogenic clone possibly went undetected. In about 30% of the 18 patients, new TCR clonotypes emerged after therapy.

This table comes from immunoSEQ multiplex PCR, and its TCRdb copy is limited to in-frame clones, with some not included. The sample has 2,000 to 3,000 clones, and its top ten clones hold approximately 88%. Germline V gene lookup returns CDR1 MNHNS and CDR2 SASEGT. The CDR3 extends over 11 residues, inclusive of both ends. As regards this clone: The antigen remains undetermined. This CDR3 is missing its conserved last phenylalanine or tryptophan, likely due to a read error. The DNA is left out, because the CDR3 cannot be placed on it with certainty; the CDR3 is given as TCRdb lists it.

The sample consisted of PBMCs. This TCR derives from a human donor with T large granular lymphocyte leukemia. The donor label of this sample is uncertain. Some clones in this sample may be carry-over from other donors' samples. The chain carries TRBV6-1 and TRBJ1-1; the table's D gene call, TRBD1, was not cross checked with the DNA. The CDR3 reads CASSEGGSSRG.